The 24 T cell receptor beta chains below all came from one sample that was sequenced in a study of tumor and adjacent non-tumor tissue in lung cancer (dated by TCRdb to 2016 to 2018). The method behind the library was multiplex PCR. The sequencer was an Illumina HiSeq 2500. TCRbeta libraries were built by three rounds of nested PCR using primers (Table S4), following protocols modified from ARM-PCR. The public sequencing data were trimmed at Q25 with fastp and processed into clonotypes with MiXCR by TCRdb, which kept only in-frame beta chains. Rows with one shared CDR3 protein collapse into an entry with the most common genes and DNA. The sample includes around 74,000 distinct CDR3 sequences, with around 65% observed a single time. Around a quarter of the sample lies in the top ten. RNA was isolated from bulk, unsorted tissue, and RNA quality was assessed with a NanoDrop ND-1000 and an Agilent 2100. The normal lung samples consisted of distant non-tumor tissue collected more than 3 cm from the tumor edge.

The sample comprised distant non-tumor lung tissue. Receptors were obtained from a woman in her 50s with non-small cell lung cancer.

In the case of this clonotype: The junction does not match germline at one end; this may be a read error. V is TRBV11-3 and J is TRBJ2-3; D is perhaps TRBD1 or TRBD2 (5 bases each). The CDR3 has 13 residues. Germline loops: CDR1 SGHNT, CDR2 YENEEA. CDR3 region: CATCRRGTDTQYF. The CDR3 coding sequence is TGTGCCACCTGCCGCCGGGGCACAGATACACAGTATTTT.

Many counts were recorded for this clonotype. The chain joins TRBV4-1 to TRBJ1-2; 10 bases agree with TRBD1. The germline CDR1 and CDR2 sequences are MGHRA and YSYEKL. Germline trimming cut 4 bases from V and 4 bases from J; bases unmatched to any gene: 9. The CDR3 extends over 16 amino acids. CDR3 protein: CASSPQTGQGFYGYTF. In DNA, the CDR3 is TGCGCCAGCAGCCCACAAACGGGACAGGGGTTCTATGGCTACACCTTC.

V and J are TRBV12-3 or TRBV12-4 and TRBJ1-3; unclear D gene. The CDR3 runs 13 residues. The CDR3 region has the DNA TGTGTCATTCAAAGGACGTCTGGAAACACCATATATTTT. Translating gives CVIQRTSGNTIYF.

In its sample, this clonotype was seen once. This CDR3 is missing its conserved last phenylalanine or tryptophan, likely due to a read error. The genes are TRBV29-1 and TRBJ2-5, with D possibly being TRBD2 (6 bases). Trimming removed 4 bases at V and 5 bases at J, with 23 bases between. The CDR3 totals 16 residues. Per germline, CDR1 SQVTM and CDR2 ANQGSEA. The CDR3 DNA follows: TGCAGCGTTGGGGTCAATAGCGGAAGGGTTGTGGAGACCCAGTACTCC. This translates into CSVGVNSGRVVETQYS.

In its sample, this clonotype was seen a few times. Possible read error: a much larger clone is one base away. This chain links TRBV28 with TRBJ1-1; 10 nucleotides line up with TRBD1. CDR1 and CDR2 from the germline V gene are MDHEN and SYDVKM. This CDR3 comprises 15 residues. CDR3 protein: CANSSGTGVRTEAFF. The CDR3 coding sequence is TGTGCCAACAGTTCCGGGACAGGGGTGCGCACTGAAGCTTTCTTT.

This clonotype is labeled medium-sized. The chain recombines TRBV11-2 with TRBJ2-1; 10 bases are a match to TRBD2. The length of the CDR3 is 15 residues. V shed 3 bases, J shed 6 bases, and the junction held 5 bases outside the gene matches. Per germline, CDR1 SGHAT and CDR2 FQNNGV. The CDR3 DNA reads TGTGCCAGCAGCTTTAAGACTAGCGGGTTCAATGAGCAGTTCTTC. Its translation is CASSFKTSGFNEQFF.

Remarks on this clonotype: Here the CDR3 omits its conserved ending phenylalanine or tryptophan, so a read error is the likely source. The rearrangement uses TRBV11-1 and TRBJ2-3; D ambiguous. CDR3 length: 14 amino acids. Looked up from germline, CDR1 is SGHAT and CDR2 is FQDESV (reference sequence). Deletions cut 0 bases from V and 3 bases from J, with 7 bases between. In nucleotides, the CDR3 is TGTGCCAGCAGCTTAGCGACCAGGACAGATACGCAGTATACT. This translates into CASSLATRTDTQYT.

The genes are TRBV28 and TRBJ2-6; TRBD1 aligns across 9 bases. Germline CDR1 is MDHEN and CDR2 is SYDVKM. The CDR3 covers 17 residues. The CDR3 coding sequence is TGTGTCAGTAGTGGGGGGACAGGGAAATCTGGGGCCAACGTCCTGACTTTC. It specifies CVSSGGTGKSGANVLTF.

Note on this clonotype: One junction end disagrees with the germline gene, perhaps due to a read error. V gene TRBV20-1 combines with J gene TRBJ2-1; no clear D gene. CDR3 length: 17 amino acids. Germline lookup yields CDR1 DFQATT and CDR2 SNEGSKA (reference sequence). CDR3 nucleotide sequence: TGCAGTGCTAGAGCCCCCACATCGTATAGCTCCAACAATGAGCAGTTCTTC. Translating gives CSARAPTSYSSNNEQFF.

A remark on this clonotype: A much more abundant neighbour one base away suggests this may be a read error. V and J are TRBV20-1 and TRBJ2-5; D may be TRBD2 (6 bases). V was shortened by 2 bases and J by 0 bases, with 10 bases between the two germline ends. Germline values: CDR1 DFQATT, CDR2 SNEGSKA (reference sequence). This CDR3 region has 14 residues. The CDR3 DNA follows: TGCAGTGCTAGAAGTCTAGCGTACCAAGAGACCCAGTACTTC. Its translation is CSARSLAYQETQYF.

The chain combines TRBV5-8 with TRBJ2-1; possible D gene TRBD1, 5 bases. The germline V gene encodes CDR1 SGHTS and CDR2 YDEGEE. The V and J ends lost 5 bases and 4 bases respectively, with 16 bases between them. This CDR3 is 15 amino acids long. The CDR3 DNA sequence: TGTGCCAGCAGTGAGAGGCAGGGCTCATACAATGAGCAGTTCTTC. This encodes CASSERQGSYNEQFF.

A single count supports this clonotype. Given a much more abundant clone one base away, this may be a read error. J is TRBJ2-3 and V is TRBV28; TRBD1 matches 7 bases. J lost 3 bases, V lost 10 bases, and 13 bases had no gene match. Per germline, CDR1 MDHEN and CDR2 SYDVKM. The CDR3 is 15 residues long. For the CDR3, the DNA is TGTGCCACGATGGACCCGACAGGGCTGACAGATACGCAGTATTTT. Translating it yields CATMDPTGLTDTQYF.

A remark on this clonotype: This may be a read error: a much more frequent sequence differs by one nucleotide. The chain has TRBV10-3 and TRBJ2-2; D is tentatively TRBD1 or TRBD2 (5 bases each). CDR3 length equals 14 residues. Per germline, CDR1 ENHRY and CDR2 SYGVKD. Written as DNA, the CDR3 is TGTACCACCGCCGGGACGGATAACACCGGGGAGCTGTTTTTT. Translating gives CTTAGTDNTGELFF.

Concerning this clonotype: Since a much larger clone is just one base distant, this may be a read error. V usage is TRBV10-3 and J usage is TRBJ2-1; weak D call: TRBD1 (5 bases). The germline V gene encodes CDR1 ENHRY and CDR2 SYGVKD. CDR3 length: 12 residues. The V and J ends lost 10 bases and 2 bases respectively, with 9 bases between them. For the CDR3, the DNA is TGTGCCACCCGACAGCCCTACAATGAGCAGTTCTTC. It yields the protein CATRQPYNEQFF.

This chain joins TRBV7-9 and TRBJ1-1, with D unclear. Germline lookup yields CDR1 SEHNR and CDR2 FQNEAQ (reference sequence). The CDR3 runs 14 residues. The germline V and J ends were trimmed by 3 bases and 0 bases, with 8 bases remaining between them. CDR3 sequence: CASSFQAMNTEAFF. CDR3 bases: TGTGCCAGCAGCTTTCAGGCTATGAACACTGAAGCTTTCTTT.

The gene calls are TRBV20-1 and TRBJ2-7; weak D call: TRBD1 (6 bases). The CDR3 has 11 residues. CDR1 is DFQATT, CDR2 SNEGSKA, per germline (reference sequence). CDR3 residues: CGGGGLYEQYF. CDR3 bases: TGCGGTGGGGGCGGACTCTACGAGCAGTACTTC.

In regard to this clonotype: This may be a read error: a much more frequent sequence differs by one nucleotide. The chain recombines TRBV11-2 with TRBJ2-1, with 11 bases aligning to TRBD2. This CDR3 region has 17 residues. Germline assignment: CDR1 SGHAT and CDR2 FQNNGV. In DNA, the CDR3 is TGTGCCGGCAGCTTAGAGCTAGCGGGAGGCTCCTGCAATGAGCAGTTCTTC. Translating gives CAGSLELAGGSCNEQFF.

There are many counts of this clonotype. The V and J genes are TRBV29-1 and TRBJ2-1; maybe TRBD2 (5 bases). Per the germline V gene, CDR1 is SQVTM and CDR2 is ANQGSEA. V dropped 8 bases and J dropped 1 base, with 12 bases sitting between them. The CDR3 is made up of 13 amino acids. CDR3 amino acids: CSTGVGSYNEQFF. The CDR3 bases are TGCAGCACCGGGGTAGGGTCCTACAATGAGCAGTTCTTC.

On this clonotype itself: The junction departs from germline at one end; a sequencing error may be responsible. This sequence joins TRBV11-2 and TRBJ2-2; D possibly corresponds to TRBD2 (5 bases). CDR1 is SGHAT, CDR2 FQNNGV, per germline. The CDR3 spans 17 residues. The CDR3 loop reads CDSSLVLYGENTGELFF. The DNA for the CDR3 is TGTGACAGCAGCTTAGTGTTATACGGGGAAAACACAGGGGAGCTGTTTTTT.

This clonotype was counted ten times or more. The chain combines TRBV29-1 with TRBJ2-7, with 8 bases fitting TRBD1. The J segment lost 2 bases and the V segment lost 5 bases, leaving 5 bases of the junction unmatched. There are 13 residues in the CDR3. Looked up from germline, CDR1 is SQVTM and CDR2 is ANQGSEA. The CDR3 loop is CSVSTGGPYEQYF. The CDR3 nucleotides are TGCAGCGTTTCCACAGGGGGACCCTACGAGCAGTACTTC.

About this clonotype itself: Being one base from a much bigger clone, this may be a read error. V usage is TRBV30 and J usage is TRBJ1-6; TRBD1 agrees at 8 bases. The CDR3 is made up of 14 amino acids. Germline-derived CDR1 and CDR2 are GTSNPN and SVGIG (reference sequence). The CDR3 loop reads CTWTGSSYNSPLHF. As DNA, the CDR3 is TGTACCTGGACAGGGAGCTCCTATAATTCACCCCTCCACTTT.

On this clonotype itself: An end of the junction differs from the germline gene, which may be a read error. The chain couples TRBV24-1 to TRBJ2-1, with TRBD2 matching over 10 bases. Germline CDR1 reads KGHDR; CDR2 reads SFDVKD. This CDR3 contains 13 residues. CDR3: CATSDLTSGKQSF. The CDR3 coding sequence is TGTGCCACCAGTGATTTGACTAGCGGGAAGCAGTCCTTC.

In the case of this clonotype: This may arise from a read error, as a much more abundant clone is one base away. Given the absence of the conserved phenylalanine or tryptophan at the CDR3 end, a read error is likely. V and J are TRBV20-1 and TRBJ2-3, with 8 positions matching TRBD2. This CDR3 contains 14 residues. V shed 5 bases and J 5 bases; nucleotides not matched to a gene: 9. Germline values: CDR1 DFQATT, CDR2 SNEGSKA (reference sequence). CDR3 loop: CSAPPGLGIDTQYY. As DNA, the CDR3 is TGCAGTGCTCCCCCGGGACTAGGTATAGATACGCAGTATTAT.

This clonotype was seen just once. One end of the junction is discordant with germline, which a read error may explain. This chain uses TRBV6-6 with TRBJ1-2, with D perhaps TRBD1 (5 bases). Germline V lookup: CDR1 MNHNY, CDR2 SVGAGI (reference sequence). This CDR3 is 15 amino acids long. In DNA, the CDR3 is TGTGCCAGCAGTTGCTCGCCGCAGGGAGCTCTTGGCTGCACCTTC. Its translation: CASSCSPQGALGCTF.